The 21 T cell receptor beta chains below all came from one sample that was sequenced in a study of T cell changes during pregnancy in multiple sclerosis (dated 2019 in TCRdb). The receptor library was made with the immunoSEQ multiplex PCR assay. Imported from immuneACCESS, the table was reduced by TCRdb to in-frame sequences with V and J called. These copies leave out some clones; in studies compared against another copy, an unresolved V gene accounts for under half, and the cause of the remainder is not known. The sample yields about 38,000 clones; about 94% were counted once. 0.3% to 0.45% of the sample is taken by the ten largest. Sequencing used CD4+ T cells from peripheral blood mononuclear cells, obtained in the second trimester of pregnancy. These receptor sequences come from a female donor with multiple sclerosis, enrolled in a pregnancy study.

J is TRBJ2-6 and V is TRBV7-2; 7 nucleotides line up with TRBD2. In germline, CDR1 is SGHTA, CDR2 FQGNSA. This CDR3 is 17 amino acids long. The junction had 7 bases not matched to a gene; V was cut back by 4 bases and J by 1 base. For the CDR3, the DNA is TGTGCCAGCAGCTCACCGGGGGGAAGGTCTGGGGCCAACGTCCTGACTTTC. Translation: CASSSPGGRSGANVLTF.

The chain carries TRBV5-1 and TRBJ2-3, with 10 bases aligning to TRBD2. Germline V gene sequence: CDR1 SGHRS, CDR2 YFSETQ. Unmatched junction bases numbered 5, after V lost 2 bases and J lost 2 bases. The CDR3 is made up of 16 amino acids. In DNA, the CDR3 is TGCGCCAGCAGCTTAAAGCGGGGGGGTACCACAGATACGCAGTATTTT. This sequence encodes CASSLKRGGTTDTQYF.

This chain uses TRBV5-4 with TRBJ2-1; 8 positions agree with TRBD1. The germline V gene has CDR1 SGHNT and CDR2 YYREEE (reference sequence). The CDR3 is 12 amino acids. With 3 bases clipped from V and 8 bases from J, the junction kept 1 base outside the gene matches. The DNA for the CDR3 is TGTGCCAGCAGCTCACAGGGGGATGAGCAGTTCTTC. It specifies CASSSQGDEQFF.

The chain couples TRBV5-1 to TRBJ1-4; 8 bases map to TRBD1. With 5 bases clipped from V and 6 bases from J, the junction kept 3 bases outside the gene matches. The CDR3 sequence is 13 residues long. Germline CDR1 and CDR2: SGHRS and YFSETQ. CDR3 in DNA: TGCGCCAGCAGTCTGGACAGGGATGAAAAACTGTTTTTT. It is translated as CASSLDRDEKLFF.

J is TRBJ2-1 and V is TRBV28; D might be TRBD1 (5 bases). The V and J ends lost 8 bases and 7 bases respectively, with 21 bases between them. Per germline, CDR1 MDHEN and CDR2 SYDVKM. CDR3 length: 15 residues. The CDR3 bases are TGTGCCAGCGGGGAAGTCCAGGGCACTCGGAATGAGCAGTTCTTC. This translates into CASGEVQGTRNEQFF.

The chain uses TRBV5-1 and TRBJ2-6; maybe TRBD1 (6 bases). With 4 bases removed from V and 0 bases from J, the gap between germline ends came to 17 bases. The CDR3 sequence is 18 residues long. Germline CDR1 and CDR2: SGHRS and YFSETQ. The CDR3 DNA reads TGCGCCAGCAGCCTAATGACGACAGGCTTCTCTGGGGCCAACGTCCTGACTTTC. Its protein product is CASSLMTTGFSGANVLTF.

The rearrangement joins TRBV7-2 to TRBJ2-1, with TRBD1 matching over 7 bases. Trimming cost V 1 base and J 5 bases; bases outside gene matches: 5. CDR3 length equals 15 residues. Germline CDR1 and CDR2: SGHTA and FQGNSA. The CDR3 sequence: CASSLDRGAHNEQFF. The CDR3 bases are TGTGCCAGCAGCTTAGACAGGGGTGCCCACAATGAGCAGTTCTTC.

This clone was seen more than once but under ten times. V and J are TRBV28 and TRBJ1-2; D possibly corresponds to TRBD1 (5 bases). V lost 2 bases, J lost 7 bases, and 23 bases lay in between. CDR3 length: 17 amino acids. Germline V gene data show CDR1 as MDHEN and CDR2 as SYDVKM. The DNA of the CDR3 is TGTGCCAGCAGTTTAGGACCCCTATGGGGGGAGGCAGGTGGCTACACCTTC. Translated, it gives CASSLGPLWGEAGGYTF.

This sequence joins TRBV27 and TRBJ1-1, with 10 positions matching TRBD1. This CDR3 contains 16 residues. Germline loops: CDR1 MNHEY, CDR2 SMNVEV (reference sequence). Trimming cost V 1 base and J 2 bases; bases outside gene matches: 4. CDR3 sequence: CASSLWGQGRNTEAFF. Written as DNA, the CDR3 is TGTGCCAGCAGTTTATGGGGACAGGGGCGCAACACTGAAGCTTTCTTT.

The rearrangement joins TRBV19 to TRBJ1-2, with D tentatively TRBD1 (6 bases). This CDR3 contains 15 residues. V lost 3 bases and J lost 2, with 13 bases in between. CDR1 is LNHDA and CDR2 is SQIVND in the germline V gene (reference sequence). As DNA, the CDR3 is TGTGCCAGTAGTATCCTACAGGGCCCGAACTATGGCTACACCTTC. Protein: CASSILQGPNYGYTF. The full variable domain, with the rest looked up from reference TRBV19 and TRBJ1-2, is DGGITQSPKYLFRKEGQNVTLSCEQNLNHDAMYWYRQDPGQGLRLIYYSQIVNDFQKGDIAEGYSVSREKKESFPLTVTSAQKNPTAFYLCASSILQGPNYGYTFGSGTRLTVV.

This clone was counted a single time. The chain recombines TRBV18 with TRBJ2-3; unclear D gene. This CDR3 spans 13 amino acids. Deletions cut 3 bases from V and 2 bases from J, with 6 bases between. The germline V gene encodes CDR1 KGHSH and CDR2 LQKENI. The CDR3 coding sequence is TGTGCCAGCTCACCTCTCTCCACAGATACGCAGTATTTT. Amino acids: CASSPLSTDTQYF.

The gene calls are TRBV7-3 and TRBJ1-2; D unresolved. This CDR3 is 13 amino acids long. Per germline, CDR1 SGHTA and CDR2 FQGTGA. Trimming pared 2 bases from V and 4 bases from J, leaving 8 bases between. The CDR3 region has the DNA TGTGCCAGCAGCTTATCGGGAGGCTATGGCTACACCTTC. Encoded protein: CASSLSGGYGYTF.

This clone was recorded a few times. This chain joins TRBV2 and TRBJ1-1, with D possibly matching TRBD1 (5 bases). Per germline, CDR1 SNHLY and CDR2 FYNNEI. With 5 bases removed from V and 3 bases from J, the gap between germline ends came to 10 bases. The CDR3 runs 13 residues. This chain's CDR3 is CASSPGGDTEAFF. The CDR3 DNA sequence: TGTGCCAGCAGTCCTGGGGGGGACACTGAAGCTTTCTTT.

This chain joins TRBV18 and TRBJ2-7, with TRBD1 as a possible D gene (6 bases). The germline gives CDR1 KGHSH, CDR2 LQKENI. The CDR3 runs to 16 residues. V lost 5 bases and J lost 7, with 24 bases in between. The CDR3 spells CASSLRPGHILEEQYF. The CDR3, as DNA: TGTGCCAGCTCATTACGGCCGGGACATATCCTAGAAGAGCAGTACTTC. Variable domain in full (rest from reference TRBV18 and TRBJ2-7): NAGVMQNPRHLVRRRGQEARLRCSPMKGHSHVYWYRQLPEEGLKFMVYLQKENIIDESGMPKERFSAEFPKEGPSILRIQQVVRGDSAAYFCASSLRPGHILEEQYFGPGTRLTVT.

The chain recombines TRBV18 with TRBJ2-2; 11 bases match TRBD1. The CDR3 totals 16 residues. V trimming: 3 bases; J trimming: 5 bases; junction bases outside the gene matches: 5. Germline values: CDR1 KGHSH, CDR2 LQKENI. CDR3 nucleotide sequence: TGTGCCAGCTCACCGGGGACAGGGGGACGAACCGGGGAGCTGTTTTTT. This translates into CASSPGTGGRTGELFF.

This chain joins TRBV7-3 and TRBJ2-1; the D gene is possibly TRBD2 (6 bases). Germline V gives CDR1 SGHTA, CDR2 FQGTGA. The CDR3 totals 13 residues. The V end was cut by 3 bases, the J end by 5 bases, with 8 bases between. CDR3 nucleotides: TGTGCCAGCAGCTTGACTAGGAACAATGAGCAGTTCTTC. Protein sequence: CASSLTRNNEQFF. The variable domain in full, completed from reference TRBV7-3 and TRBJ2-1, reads GAGVSQTPSNKVTEKGKYVELRCDPISGHTALYWYRQSLGQGPEFLIYFQGTGAADDSGLPNDRFFAVRPEGSVSTLKIQRTERGDSAVYLCASSLTRNNEQFFGPGTRLTVL.

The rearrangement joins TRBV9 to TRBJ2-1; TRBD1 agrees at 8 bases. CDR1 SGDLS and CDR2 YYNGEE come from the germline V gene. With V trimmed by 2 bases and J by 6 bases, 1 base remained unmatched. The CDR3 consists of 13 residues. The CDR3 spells CASSVTGGNEQFF. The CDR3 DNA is TGTGCCAGCAGCGTTACAGGGGGCAATGAGCAGTTCTTC.

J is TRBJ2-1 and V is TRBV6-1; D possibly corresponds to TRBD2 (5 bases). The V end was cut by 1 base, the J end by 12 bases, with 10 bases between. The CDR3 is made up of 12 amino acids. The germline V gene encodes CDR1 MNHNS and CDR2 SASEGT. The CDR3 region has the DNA TGTGCCAGCAGTGAAGATATGAGGGTGCAGTTCTTC. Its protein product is CASSEDMRVQFF.

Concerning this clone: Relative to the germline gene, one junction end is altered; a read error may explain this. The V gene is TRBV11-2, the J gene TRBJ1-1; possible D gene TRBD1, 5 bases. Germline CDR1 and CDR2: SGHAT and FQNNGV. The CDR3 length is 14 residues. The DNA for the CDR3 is TGTGCCGGCAGCTTACTGGCGGGGGGAGCTGAAGCTTTCTTT. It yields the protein CAGSLLAGGAEAFF. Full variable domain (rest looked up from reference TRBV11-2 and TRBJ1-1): EAGVAQSPRYKIIEKRQSVAFWCNPISGHATLYWYQQILGQGPKLLIQFQNNGVVDDSQLPKDRFSAERLKGVDSTLKIQPAKLEDSAVYLCAGSLLAGGAEAFFGQGTRLTVV.

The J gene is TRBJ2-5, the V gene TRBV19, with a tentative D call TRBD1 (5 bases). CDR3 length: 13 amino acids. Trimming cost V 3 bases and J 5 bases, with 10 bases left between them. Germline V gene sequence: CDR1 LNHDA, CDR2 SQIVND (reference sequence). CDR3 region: CASSMGYRETQYF. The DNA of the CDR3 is TGTGCCAGTAGTATGGGATACAGGGAGACCCAGTACTTC.

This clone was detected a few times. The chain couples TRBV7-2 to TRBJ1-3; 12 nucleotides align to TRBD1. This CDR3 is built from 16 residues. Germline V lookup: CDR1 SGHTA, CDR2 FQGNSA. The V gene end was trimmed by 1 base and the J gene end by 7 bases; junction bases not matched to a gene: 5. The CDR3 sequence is CASSLDRDRGRNTIYF. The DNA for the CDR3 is TGTGCCAGCAGCTTAGATCGGGACAGGGGGCGGAACACCATATATTTT. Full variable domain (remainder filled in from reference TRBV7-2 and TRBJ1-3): GAGVSQSPSNKVTEKGKDVELRCDPISGHTALYWYRQSLGQGLEFLIYFQGNSAPDKSGLPSDRFSAERTGGSVSTLTIQRTQQEDSAVYLCASSLDRDRGRNTIYFGEGSWLTVV.